This TCR beta chain was found in a study of shared T cell receptors in the human thymus. Libraries were prepared by immunoSEQ multiplex PCR; TCRdb keeps only in-frame clonotypes and omits some of them. The sample lists roughly 710,000 clones, roughly 88% occurring once. The length of the CDR3 is 14 residues. Germline-derived CDR1 and CDR2 are SNHLY and FYNNEI. V dropped 6 bases and J dropped 6; count of bases not matched to a gene: 9. These records were also assigned to another study, of human thymus T cells. That paper states: Infants served as donors; they were healthy and Finnish and were having corrective surgery for congenital heart defects. The source of the thymus tissue was resections taken during corrective heart surgery. It looked as if thymic and blood repertoires used V and J genes in a biased way. A high degree of thymic repertoire overlap among unrelated individuals was reported in related research.

This sequence joins TRBV2 and TRBJ1-2; 8 nucleotides match TRBD1. The receptor was derived from a girl under three years old with a congenital heart defect. The sequencing input was thymocytes. The CDR3 nucleotides are TGTGCCAGCAGAAATTCAGGGGGCAGGAATGGCTACACCTTC. Encoded protein: CASRNSGGRNGYTF.